Below are 29 T cell receptor beta chains sequenced from a single sample in a study of human T cells and chemical hapten exposure. MiXCR was run by TCRdb on the RACE reads, yielding one entry per CDR3 protein. The sample yields tens of thousands of distinct CDR3 sequences, approximately 10% seen once. The time point is: patch test 1, 2 weeks after DPC sensitization. Treatment of the sample: therapeutic diphenylcyclopropenone sensitization with weekly scalp DPC. Sequencing used whole blood, obtained in connection with sensitization to the hapten diphenylcyclopropenone (DPC). The receptors shown here come from a man in his forties with alopecia areata. Some clones in this sample may be carry-over from other donors' samples.

This clonotype has a handful of counts. The rearrangement joins TRBV10-3 to TRBJ2-3, with TRBD2 matching 11 bases. The CDR3 runs 15 residues. The trim removed 5 bases at V and 3 bases at J, leaving 4 bases unmatched. Germline loops: CDR1 ENHRY, CDR2 SYGVKD. CDR3 in amino acids: CAISSSGRWTDTQYF. The DNA for the CDR3 is TGTGCCATCAGTTCTAGCGGGAGGTGGACAGATACGCAGTATTTT.

This clonotype appeared a few times. V and J are TRBV6-5 and TRBJ2-7; TRBD2 matches 7 bases. After removal of 2 bases from V and 4 bases from J, the junction contained 8 bases not matched to a gene. CDR3 size: 15 residues. CDR1 and CDR2 (germline): MNHEY, SVGAGI. The CDR3 DNA follows: TGTGCCAGCAGTTACAATGAGGGAGGGCCTTACGAGCAGTACTTC. Translation: CASSYNEGGPYEQYF.

This clonotype was recorded many times. The rearrangement links TRBV6-2 or TRBV6-3 to TRBJ2-7; D is undetermined. V was cut by 2 bases and J by 6 bases, with 8 bases left in between. The CDR3 sequence is 12 residues long. Germline CDR1 is MNHEY and CDR2 is SVGEGT. The CDR3 DNA reads TGTGCCAGCAGTTACAAGAAGGGCGAGCAGTACGTC. Encoded protein: CASSYKKGEQYV.

This clonotype was counted only a few times. The V and J genes are TRBV7-2 and TRBJ1-5; D uncertain. This CDR3 region has 15 residues. In germline, CDR1 is SGHTA, CDR2 FQGNSA. Trimming pared 4 bases from V and 3 bases from J, leaving 13 bases between. The CDR3 region is CASSWTKGDNQPQHF. Written as DNA, the CDR3 is TGTGCCAGCAGCTGGACTAAAGGTGACAATCAGCCCCAGCATTTT.

V gene TRBV30 combines with J gene TRBJ2-7, with D tentatively TRBD1 or TRBD2 (5 bases each). CDR3 size: 12 residues. Germline V gene data show CDR1 as GTSNPN and CDR2 as SVGIG (reference sequence). The ends were cut back, 4 bases at V and 7 bases at J, with 14 bases in the middle. For the CDR3, the DNA is TGTGCCTGGACCGGGACCGCTTCTGAGCAGTACTTC. This sequence encodes CAWTGTASEQYF.

This clonotype was observed many times. This chain links TRBV28 with TRBJ1-4, with 7 bases aligning to TRBD1. The CDR3 has 14 residues. Germline-derived CDR1 and CDR2 are MDHEN and SYDVKM. V shed 6 bases, J shed 6 bases, and the junction held 7 bases outside the gene matches. CDR3 sequence: CASSQGGADEKLFF. CDR3 DNA sequence: TGTGCCAGCAGCCAAGGGGGCGCAGATGAAAAACTGTTTTTT.

The rearrangement uses TRBV20-1 and TRBJ2-7; 9 bases agree with TRBD1. The CDR3 sequence is 16 residues long. V was pared by 0 bases and J by 1 base, with 7 bases of the junction left unmatched. Germline assignment: CDR1 DFQATT and CDR2 SNEGSKA (reference sequence). CDR3 coding DNA: TGCAGTGCTAGAGAATACGTAGGGACAGGGTCCTACGAGCAGTACTTC. Amino acid sequence: CSAREYVGTGSYEQYF.

The chain is built from TRBV19 and TRBJ1-1, with a tentative D call TRBD1 (6 bases). Trimming took off 3 bases at V and 1 base at J, with 15 bases between the two ends. This CDR3 is built from 16 residues. Germline V CDR1 and CDR2: LNHDA, SQIVND (reference sequence). In DNA form, the CDR3 reads TGTGCCAGTAGTATCAGCGGGGGCCCTGCGAACACTGAAGCTTTCTTT. Translating gives CASSISGGPANTEAFF.

There are many counts of this clonotype. The chain uses TRBV9 and TRBJ2-3; 13 bases are shared with TRBD2. Looked up from germline, CDR1 is SGDLS and CDR2 is YYNGEE. Trimming at V came to 3 bases and at J to 2 bases, leaving 9 bases not matched to a gene. This CDR3 is 18 amino acids long. The CDR3 reads CASSGGPLAGGPTDTQYF. The CDR3 nucleotides are TGTGCCAGCAGCGGCGGTCCACTAGCGGGAGGGCCCACAGATACGCAGTATTTT.

As concerns this clonotype: The junction does not match germline at one end; this may be a read error. The rearrangement links TRBV7-7 to TRBJ2-1; possibly TRBD2 for D (5 bases). Looked up from germline, CDR1 is SSHAT and CDR2 is FNYEAQ (reference sequence). CDR3 length: 15 amino acids. The CDR3 spells CASSPSGASYNEQFF. CDR3 coding DNA: TGTGCTAGCAGCCCAAGCGGCGCTTCCTACAATGAGCAGTTCTTC.

Only a few counts were recorded for this clonotype. The genes are TRBV27 and TRBJ2-1; D perhaps matches TRBD1 (6 bases). V shed 6 bases and J shed 1 base, with 10 bases lying between them. Germline assignment: CDR1 MNHEY and CDR2 SMNVEV (reference sequence). The CDR3 contains 14 residues. CDR3 in DNA: TGTGCCAGCAGGATACAGGGTTCCTACAATGAGCAGTTCTTC. Translated, it gives CASRIQGSYNEQFF.

This clonotype came up a few times. The V call is TRBV12-3 or TRBV12-4, the J call TRBJ2-3, with 11 bases fitting TRBD2. This CDR3 has 15 amino acids. After removal of 3 bases from V and 6 bases from J, the junction contained 5 bases not matched to a gene. In nucleotides, the CDR3 is TGTGCCAGCAGTTTGGTGACTAGCGGGATGGATACGCAGTATTTT. Its translation: CASSLVTSGMDTQYF.

This clonotype has only a few counts. The chain carries TRBV6-1 and TRBJ2-3, with TRBD1 matching 9 bases. Losses at the gene ends were 6 bases for V and 4 bases for J; bases not matched to a gene: 8. The CDR3 loop spans 15 amino acids. Looked up from germline, CDR1 is MNHNS and CDR2 is SASEGT. The CDR3 DNA is TGTGCCAGCAGGGTTCCGGGACAGGGTTCAGATACGCAGTATTTT. Protein: CASRVPGQGSDTQYF.

This clonotype has at least ten counts. The rearrangement links TRBV7-2 to TRBJ2-5; 8 nucleotides align to TRBD2. This CDR3 is built from 14 residues. Trimming cost V 2 bases and J 2 bases; bases outside gene matches: 1. Germline V gives CDR1 SGHTA, CDR2 FQGNSA. CDR3 DNA: TGTGCCAGCAGCTTACGCGGGAGGCAAGAGACCCAGTACTTC. Its translation: CASSLRGRQETQYF.

This chain links TRBV5-1 with TRBJ2-3, with D possibly TRBD2 on 5 matching bases. Germline V gene data show CDR1 as SGHRS and CDR2 as YFSETQ. The V and J ends lost 4 bases and 5 bases respectively, with 17 bases between them. The CDR3 consists of 15 residues. CDR3 sequence: CASSETLAIGDTQYF. The DNA of the CDR3 is TGCGCCAGCAGCGAGACGCTAGCAATCGGAGATACGCAGTATTTT. The whole variable domain, filled in from reference TRBV5-1 and TRBJ2-3, reads KAGVTQTPRYLIKTRGQQVTLSCSPISGHRSVSWYQQTPGQGLQFLFEYFSETQRNKGNFPGRFSGRQFSNSRSEMNVSTLELGDSALYLCASSETLAIGDTQYFGPGTRLTVL.

This clonotype has just a few counts. The chain employs TRBV27 and TRBJ1-5; TRBD1 agrees at 8 bases. J lost 4 bases, V lost 4 bases, and 6 bases had no gene match. The CDR3 is 15 residues long. Germline CDR1 is MNHEY and CDR2 is SMNVEV (reference sequence). The CDR3 region is CASSSSGGWNQPQHF. The CDR3 nucleotides read TGTGCCAGCAGTTCTTCAGGGGGCTGGAATCAGCCCCAGCATTTT.

The chain combines TRBV28 with TRBJ2-3; D perhaps matches TRBD2 (5 bases). The V end was cut by 7 bases, the J end by 0 bases, with 14 bases between. This CDR3 has 15 amino acids. Germline V lookup: CDR1 MDHEN, CDR2 SYDVKM. The chain's CDR3 is CASTPSRTSTDTQYF. The CDR3 bases are TGTGCCAGCACCCCCAGCAGGACTAGCACAGATACGCAGTATTTT.

This clonotype was seen more than once but under ten times. This chain joins TRBV5-1 and TRBJ1-1, with D possibly TRBD1 on 6 matching bases. The V gene's germline CDR1 is SGHRS and CDR2 YFSETQ. This CDR3 is 14 amino acids long. V gave up 4 bases and J gave up 4 bases, with 14 bases separating them. The CDR3 DNA reads as TGCGCCAGCAGCGGCCAGGGGAGCAGCACTGAAGCTTTCTTT. It is translated as CASSGQGSSTEAFF. Full variable domain (remainder filled in from reference TRBV5-1 and TRBJ1-1): KAGVTQTPRYLIKTRGQQVTLSCSPISGHRSVSWYQQTPGQGLQFLFEYFSETQRNKGNFPGRFSGRQFSNSRSEMNVSTLELGDSALYLCASSGQGSSTEAFFGQGTRLTVV.

The chain employs TRBV7-9 and TRBJ2-1, with D hard to call. The ends were cut back, 4 bases at V and 4 bases at J, with 11 bases in the middle. Germline V gene sequence: CDR1 SEHNR, CDR2 FQNEAQ (reference sequence). The CDR3 has 14 residues. DNA for the CDR3: TGTGCCAGCAGCTCCGACACATTTTACAATGAGCAGTTCTTC. Amino acid sequence: CASSSDTFYNEQFF.

V gene TRBV10-3 combines with J gene TRBJ1-5; D is perhaps TRBD1 (6 bases). Germline assignment: CDR1 ENHRY and CDR2 SYGVKD. The CDR3 covers 14 residues. Trimming left V 2 bases short and J 10 bases short, with 15 bases between. CDR3 protein: CAISENRDTVPQHF. The CDR3 bases are TGTGCCATCAGTGAGAACCGGGACACGGTCCCCCAGCATTTT.

The table lists this clonotype with many counts. The J gene is TRBJ2-1, the V gene TRBV6-5, with D unresolved. Trimming took off 1 base at V and 5 bases at J, with 12 bases between the two ends. The CDR3 runs 15 residues. Germline V CDR1 and CDR2: MNHEY, SVGAGI. The CDR3 is CASSYLPFLNNEQFF. CDR3 DNA sequence: TGTGCCAGCAGTTACTTGCCCTTCTTAAACAATGAGCAGTTCTTC.

The chain carries TRBV6-2 or TRBV6-3 and TRBJ2-1; 7 bases map to TRBD2. The CDR3 runs to 15 residues. With V trimmed by 5 bases and J by 2 bases, 6 bases remained unmatched. Germline V lookup: CDR1 MNHEY, CDR2 SVGEGT. CDR3: CASSATSPPYNEQFF. The CDR3 bases are TGTGCCAGCAGTGCGACTAGCCCCCCCTACAATGAGCAGTTCTTC.

This clonotype showed up many times. The chain combines TRBV29-1 with TRBJ1-4; TRBD1 matches 7 bases. Losses at the gene ends were 8 bases for V and 7 bases for J; bases not matched to a gene: 7. The CDR3 loop spans 12 amino acids. Germline-derived CDR1 and CDR2 are SQVTM and ANQGSEA. DNA for the CDR3: TGCAGCACCAGGACAGGAGGTGAAAAACTGTTTTTT. It specifies CSTRTGGEKLFF.

This chain links TRBV7-8 with TRBJ2-7; D possibly corresponds to TRBD1 (5 bases). The CDR3 length is 15 residues. Trimming stripped 5 bases from V and 2 bases from J, with 16 bases between. Germline V lookup: CDR1 SGHVS, CDR2 FQNEAQ. The CDR3 DNA follows: TGTGCCAGCAGCCCGGGCGACAGAATAACCTACGAGCAGTACGTC. It codes for CASSPGDRITYEQYV.

The gene calls are TRBV29-1 and TRBJ1-2, with 8 bases matching TRBD1. Germline V gene sequence: CDR1 SQVTM, CDR2 ANQGSEA. The ends lost 4 bases at V and 8 bases at J; junction bases unmatched: 12. This CDR3 contains 14 residues. Here the CDR3 DNA reads TGCAGCGTTGTACACCGGACAGGGAAATTAGGCTACACCTTC. Translation: CSVVHRTGKLGYTF.

This clonotype was seen ten or more times. The chain combines TRBV30 with TRBJ2-3, with D unclear. With 1 base removed from V and 5 bases from J, the gap between germline ends came to 4 bases. CDR1 is GTSNPN and CDR2 is SVGIG in the germline V gene (reference sequence). The CDR3 is made up of 11 amino acids. The CDR3 DNA is TGTGCCTGGAGTGGGGTAGATACGCAGTATTTT. Encoded protein: CAWSGVDTQYF.

The chain employs TRBV5-4 and TRBJ2-6, with no clear D. The CDR3 loop spans 14 amino acids. V lost 5 bases to trimming and J lost 0 bases, with 6 bases between them. Germline V CDR1 and CDR2: SGHNT, YYREEE (reference sequence). CDR3 protein: CASSFDSGANVLTF. The CDR3 nucleotides read TGTGCCAGCAGTTTTGACTCTGGGGCCAACGTCCTGACTTTC.

This clonotype has at least ten counts. V gene TRBV12-3 or TRBV12-4 combines with J gene TRBJ2-2, with TRBD1 identical over 12 bases. Trimming cost V 7 bases and J 4 bases; bases outside gene matches: 13. This CDR3 comprises 18 residues. CDR3 residues: CASTATSGQGASTGELFF. In nucleotides, the CDR3 is TGTGCCAGCACCGCAACATCGGGACAGGGGGCGAGCACCGGGGAGCTGTTTTTT.

This clonotype was observed at least ten times. The chain combines TRBV12-5 with TRBJ1-1, with D uncertain. The germline V gene encodes CDR1 LGHNT and CDR2 FRNRAP. Between the trimmed V and J ends, which lost 1 base and 8 bases, there was a span of 5 bases. The CDR3 has 11 amino acids. CDR3 in amino acids: CASGLGQEAFF. Here the CDR3 DNA reads TGTGCTAGTGGTTTGGGCCAGGAAGCTTTCTTT.